The 32 T cell receptor beta chains presented below share a single source sample, sequenced in a study of CD8 T cells in ankylosing spondylitis. In TCRdb, the 5' RACE reads were re-called with MiXCR into one record per CDR3 protein. The sample has roughly 180,000 distinct CDR3 sequences; 13% are singletons. The sample comprised blood, either unsorted or a sorted T cell fraction (not recorded which). The receptor source for this set is a female donor with ankylosing spondylitis or in good health (not recorded which).

This clonotype appeared many times. This chain joins TRBV6-5 and TRBJ1-2; possibly TRBD1 for D (6 bases). The V end lost 0 bases, the J end lost 4 bases, and 9 bases lay between the germline ends. The CDR3 consists of 14 residues. Germline values: CDR1 MNHEY, CDR2 SVGAGI. The CDR3 is CASSYSRGGYGYTF. For the CDR3, the DNA is TGTGCCAGCAGTTACTCGAGAGGGGGCTATGGCTACACCTTC.

The chain recombines TRBV30 with TRBJ1-1; D unclear. The germline V gene encodes CDR1 GTSNPN and CDR2 SVGIG (reference sequence). The CDR3 has 13 residues. The germline V and J ends were trimmed by 4 bases and 5 bases, with 14 bases remaining between them. Here the CDR3 reads CAWNQRAVTEAFF. In DNA, the CDR3 is TGTGCCTGGAACCAACGCGCCGTTACTGAAGCTTTCTTT.

This clonotype was picked up many times. The chain is built from TRBV20-1 and TRBJ2-7, with 7 bases identical to TRBD1. The V and J ends lost 4 bases and 7 bases, in that order; junction bases with no gene match: 10. Germline V gives CDR1 DFQATT, CDR2 SNEGSKA (reference sequence). The CDR3 has 13 amino acids. CDR3 protein: CSAKGALYYEQYF. In DNA form, the CDR3 reads TGCAGTGCTAAGGGGGCGTTATATTATGAGCAGTACTTC.

This sequence joins TRBV12-5 and TRBJ2-7; 8 bases match TRBD1. Germline trimming cut 1 base from V and 2 bases from J; bases unmatched to any gene: 10. The V gene's germline CDR1 is LGHNT and CDR2 FRNRAP. The CDR3 covers 17 residues. The CDR3 loop reads CASGLATGQGGTYEQYF. The CDR3 DNA is TGTGCTAGTGGTTTGGCGACCGGACAGGGAGGAACCTACGAGCAGTACTTC.

The V call is TRBV28, the J call TRBJ2-7; 7 nucleotides align to TRBD1. V was pared by 1 base and J by 2 bases, with 11 bases of the junction left unmatched. Germline-derived CDR1 and CDR2 are MDHEN and SYDVKM. The CDR3 consists of 17 residues. The CDR3 DNA follows: TGTGCCAGCAGTTTATTGGGGCTTGGGGACAGTCCCTACGAGCAGTACTTC. Translating gives CASSLLGLGDSPYEQYF.

This clonotype was seen at least ten times. V is TRBV6-2 or TRBV6-3 and J is TRBJ2-7; TRBD2 matches 9 bases. With V trimmed by 6 bases and J by 7 bases, 10 bases remained unmatched. There are 14 residues in the CDR3. Germline V CDR1 and CDR2: MNHEY, SVGEGT. The CDR3 DNA follows: TGTGCCAGCAGGAAAATAGCGGGAGCCGGAGAGCAGTACTTC. This sequence encodes CASRKIAGAGEQYF.

In the case of this clonotype: At one end the junction does not follow the germline gene, possibly because of a read error. The chain uses TRBV7-2 and TRBJ1-5; the D gene is possibly TRBD1 (6 bases). The germline gives CDR1 SGHTA, CDR2 FQGNSA. The CDR3 length is 15 residues. The CDR3 protein is CDSSLSRDIYQPQHF. In DNA, the CDR3 is TGTGACAGCAGCTTATCCCGGGACATCTATCAGCCCCAGCATTTT.

This clonotype was seen ten or more times. The chain joins TRBV12-3 or TRBV12-4 to TRBJ2-2; D is uncertain. CDR3 size: 12 residues. V was pared by 6 bases and J by 3 bases, with 5 bases between. The DNA for the CDR3 is TGTGCCAGCAGGGGTTACACCGGGGAGCTGTTTTTT. This translates into CASRGYTGELFF.

In its sample, this clonotype was seen many times. The chain recombines TRBV12-5 with TRBJ2-1, with 9 bases identical to TRBD2. The germline CDR1 and CDR2 sequences are LGHNT and FRNRAP. The CDR3 length is 15 residues. V lost 7 bases and J lost 0; bases outside the gene matches: 4. The chain's CDR3 is CASAGAGGSYNEQFF. CDR3 nucleotide sequence: TGTGCTAGTGCCGGAGCGGGAGGCTCCTACAATGAGCAGTTCTTC.

This clonotype was seen ten or more times. This rearrangement joins TRBV24-1 to TRBJ2-3, with 8 bases fitting TRBD1. The CDR3 sequence is 16 residues long. CDR1 and CDR2 (germline): KGHDR, SFDVKD. The J segment lost 6 bases and the V segment lost 4 bases, leaving 11 bases of the junction unmatched. The CDR3 sequence: CATSDPKTGVGDTQYF. CDR3 coding DNA: TGTGCCACCAGTGACCCTAAGACAGGGGTAGGGGATACGCAGTATTTT.

The chain carries TRBV27 and TRBJ2-3; 13 nucleotides align to TRBD2. Trimming cost V 8 bases and J 2 bases; bases outside gene matches: 4. The CDR3 length is 15 residues. Germline lookup yields CDR1 MNHEY and CDR2 SMNVEV (reference sequence). The DNA of the CDR3 is TGTGCCAGCGGGGGGACTAGCGGGGACACAGATACGCAGTATTTT. It encodes CASGGTSGDTDTQYF.

The chain joins TRBV11-2 to TRBJ2-1; 10 bases align to TRBD2. Germline CDR1 reads SGHAT; CDR2 reads FQNNGV. The CDR3 runs to 15 residues. V was pared by 7 bases and J by 9 bases, with 12 bases of the junction left unmatched. The CDR3 sequence: CASTSSSGRGVEQFF. The CDR3, as DNA: TGTGCCAGCACCTCTTCTAGCGGGAGAGGGGTTGAGCAGTTCTTC.

This clonotype has ten or more counts. The V and J genes are TRBV7-6 and TRBJ2-2; 9 bases are a match to TRBD1. CDR1 and CDR2 from the germline V gene are SGHVS and FNYEAQ. The junction had 7 bases not matched to a gene; V was cut back by 1 base and J by 16 bases. CDR3 length: 13 amino acids. The CDR3 DNA follows: TGTGCCAGCAGCTTAGGGGACAGGGAGGAACCGTTTTTT. This gives the protein CASSLGDREEPFF.

This clonotype showed up many times. The chain uses TRBV4-3 and TRBJ1-5; no firm D call. Trimming removed 0 bases from V and 6 bases from J, with 12 bases in between. Per germline, CDR1 LGHNA and CDR2 YSLEER. The CDR3 covers 15 residues. CDR3 protein: CASSQDGVLGQPQHF. Here the CDR3 DNA reads TGCGCCAGCAGCCAAGATGGGGTCTTGGGTCAGCCCCAGCATTTT.

V and J are TRBV30 and TRBJ1-1, with no clear D. Germline values: CDR1 GTSNPN, CDR2 SVGIG (reference sequence). This CDR3 region has 13 residues. V lost 6 bases and J lost 4, with 15 bases in between. CDR3 bases: TGTGCCTGCCAGCGAGGCGGACTCACTGAAGCTTTCTTT. Translation: CACQRGGLTEAFF. The full variable domain, rest sourced from reference TRBV30 and TRBJ1-1, is SQTIHQWPATLVQPVGSPLSLECTVEGTSNPNLYWYRQAAGRGLQLLFYSVGIGQISSEVPQNLSASRPQDRQFILSSKKLLLSDSGFYLCACQRGGLTEAFFGQGTRLTVV.

The chain links TRBV6-2 or TRBV6-3 to TRBJ1-5; no clear D gene. Germline V CDR1 and CDR2: MNHEY, SVGEGT. The CDR3 loop spans 11 amino acids. V gave up 8 bases and J gave up 10 bases, with 12 bases separating them. The CDR3 spells CASSTGEPQHF. DNA for the CDR3: TGTGCCAGCTCTACGGGAGAACCCCAGCATTTT.

This clonotype was counted only a few times. The genes are TRBV20-1 and TRBJ2-1; D is possibly TRBD2 (6 bases). CDR1 is DFQATT and CDR2 is SNEGSKA in the germline V gene (reference sequence). Trimming removed 3 bases at V and 1 base at J, with 16 bases between. This CDR3 is 16 amino acids long. The CDR3 loop is CSASVPGTSSYNEQFF. CDR3 DNA: TGCAGTGCTAGTGTCCCCGGGACTTCTTCCTACAATGAGCAGTTCTTC.

This clonotype was recorded at least ten times. V and J are TRBV12-3 or TRBV12-4 and TRBJ2-3; perhaps TRBD2 as D (5 bases). This CDR3 contains 15 residues. The V end was cut by 2 bases, the J end by 5 bases, with 14 bases between. The CDR3 DNA reads as TGTGCCAGCAGTTTATCGGCTAGCTCAGAAGATACGCAGTATTTT. This codes for CASSLSASSEDTQYF.

This clonotype was detected only a few times. The chain employs TRBV4-2 and TRBJ2-1; D is unresolved. V dropped 4 bases and J dropped 0 bases, with 19 bases sitting between them. The CDR3 has 18 residues. CDR1 is LGHNA, CDR2 YNFKEQ, per germline. As DNA, the CDR3 is TGTGCCAGCAGCCTCCCCCCCCGGTATCAGAGCTCCTACAATGAGCAGTTCTTC. Translating gives CASSLPPRYQSSYNEQFF.

In this sample, this clonotype turned up a few times. The chain links TRBV7-2 to TRBJ2-7; D is possibly TRBD2 (5 bases). V was shortened by 4 bases and J by 0 bases, with 10 bases between the two germline ends. The V gene's germline CDR1 is SGHTA and CDR2 FQGNSA. This CDR3 comprises 14 residues. CDR3 residues: CASSSARVSYEQYF. The CDR3 coding sequence is TGTGCCAGCAGCTCTGCGAGGGTCTCCTACGAGCAGTACTTC.

In the case of this clonotype: A clone one base away is much larger, so this may be a read error. The CDR3 bases are TGTGCCAGCAGCTTTGACAAATCCTACGAGCAGTACTTC. Its translation is CASSFDKSYEQYF. V usage is TRBV5-6 and J usage is TRBJ2-7; D not certain. V lost 2 bases and J lost 1, with 7 bases in between. The CDR3 loop spans 13 amino acids. The V gene's germline CDR1 is SGHDT and CDR2 YYEEEE.

In this sample, this clonotype turned up many times. This sequence joins TRBV5-1 and TRBJ2-1; 7 bases fit TRBD2. V lost 0 bases, J lost 5 bases, and 5 bases stayed unmatched. From germline, CDR1 is SGHRS and CDR2 YFSETQ. This CDR3 region has 15 residues. The CDR3 sequence is CASSLETSPDNEQFF. DNA for the CDR3: TGCGCCAGCAGCTTGGAGACTAGCCCCGACAATGAGCAGTTCTTC.

This clonotype was detected only a few times. This chain connects TRBV7-2 to TRBJ2-7, with 7 bases matching TRBD1. The CDR3 is 14 amino acids. Trimming cost V 2 bases and J 5 bases; bases outside gene matches: 6. Looked up from germline, CDR1 is SGHTA and CDR2 is FQGNSA. CDR3 loop: CASSLSAGGNEQYF. The CDR3 coding sequence is TGTGCCAGCAGCTTAAGCGCAGGGGGAAACGAGCAGTACTTC.

The chain is built from TRBV27 and TRBJ1-1, with D perhaps TRBD1 (5 bases). Germline loops: CDR1 MNHEY, CDR2 SMNVEV (reference sequence). CDR3 length: 18 amino acids. The V and J ends lost 0 bases and 5 bases respectively, with 22 bases between them. CDR3 coding DNA: TGTGCCAGCAGTTTATCGGTGGGGGACCTCCCAAAGCTTACTGAAGCTTTCTTT. It specifies CASSLSVGDLPKLTEAFF.

This clonotype was recorded at least ten times. J is TRBJ1-4 and V is TRBV6-5, with D hard to call. The CDR3 sequence is 12 residues long. V was clipped by 6 bases and J by 8 bases, with 10 bases between them. Looked up from germline, CDR1 is MNHEY and CDR2 is SVGAGI. CDR3 in DNA: TGTGCCAGCAGCTCGTCGAGGGAAAAACTGTTTTTT. It translates to CASSSSREKLFF.

There are many counts of this clonotype. This chain uses TRBV24-1 with TRBJ2-1; tentatively, D is TRBD1 (5 bases). The V end lost 5 bases, the J end lost 2 bases, and 18 bases lay between the germline ends. The CDR3 has 17 amino acids. Germline values: CDR1 KGHDR, CDR2 SFDVKD. This CDR3 reads CATSGPTRQQTYNEQFF. CDR3 DNA sequence: TGTGCCACCAGTGGTCCAACCAGACAGCAAACCTACAATGAGCAGTTCTTC.

The V and J genes are TRBV9 and TRBJ2-3; 10 positions agree with TRBD2. From germline, CDR1 is SGDLS and CDR2 YYNGEE. V shed 4 bases, J shed 6 bases, and the junction held 5 bases outside the gene matches. The CDR3 sequence is 14 residues long. CDR3 residues: CASSPSGSRDTQYF. As DNA, the CDR3 is TGTGCCAGCAGCCCTAGCGGGAGTCGGGATACGCAGTATTTT.

V is TRBV10-3 and J is TRBJ2-1; 10 bases are shared with TRBD2. V shed 7 bases, J shed 3 bases, and the junction held 3 bases outside the gene matches. Germline assignment: CDR1 ENHRY and CDR2 SYGVKD. The CDR3 contains 14 residues. CDR3 region: CAIKGTSDYNEQFF. The CDR3 region has the DNA TGTGCCATCAAAGGGACTAGCGACTACAATGAGCAGTTCTTC.

The table lists this clonotype with many counts. The V and J genes are TRBV12-3 or TRBV12-4 and TRBJ1-1; D gene ambiguous. This CDR3 region has 14 residues. Between the trimmed V and J ends, which lost 4 bases and 10 bases, there was a span of 19 bases. This CDR3 is CASSSQDPARGAFF. CDR3 nucleotides: TGTGCCAGCAGTTCCCAGGACCCAGCGCGAGGAGCTTTCTTT.

This clonotype was counted only a few times. V gene TRBV10-3 combines with J gene TRBJ2-7; TRBD2 is a possible D gene (5 bases). Trimming left V 6 bases short and J 6 bases short, with 9 bases between. This CDR3 comprises 11 residues. Germline V gene data show CDR1 as ENHRY and CDR2 as SYGVKD. CDR3 bases: TGTGCCATCAGCCTAGCCGGCGAGCAGTACTTC. Translating gives CAISLAGEQYF.

This clonotype was counted ten times or more. The chain combines TRBV7-6 with TRBJ2-7, with D unclear. Germline V gives CDR1 SGHVS, CDR2 FNYEAQ. Trimming shortened V by 0 bases and J by 5 bases, and 5 bases separated the two germline ends. The CDR3 sequence is 12 residues long. The CDR3 DNA is TGTGCCAGCAGCTTAGCCGACGACGAGCAGTACTTC. Translated: CASSLADDEQYF.

This clonotype was seen more than once but under ten times. The gene calls are TRBV30 and TRBJ1-5; TRBD1 agrees at 9 bases. CDR3 length: 14 amino acids. V shed 0 bases and J 5 bases; nucleotides not matched to a gene: 2. Germline V gene lookup returns CDR1 GTSNPN and CDR2 SVGIG (reference sequence). CDR3 residues: CAWSVDRGDQPQHF. In DNA form, the CDR3 reads TGTGCCTGGAGTGTGGACAGGGGAGATCAGCCCCAGCATTTT.